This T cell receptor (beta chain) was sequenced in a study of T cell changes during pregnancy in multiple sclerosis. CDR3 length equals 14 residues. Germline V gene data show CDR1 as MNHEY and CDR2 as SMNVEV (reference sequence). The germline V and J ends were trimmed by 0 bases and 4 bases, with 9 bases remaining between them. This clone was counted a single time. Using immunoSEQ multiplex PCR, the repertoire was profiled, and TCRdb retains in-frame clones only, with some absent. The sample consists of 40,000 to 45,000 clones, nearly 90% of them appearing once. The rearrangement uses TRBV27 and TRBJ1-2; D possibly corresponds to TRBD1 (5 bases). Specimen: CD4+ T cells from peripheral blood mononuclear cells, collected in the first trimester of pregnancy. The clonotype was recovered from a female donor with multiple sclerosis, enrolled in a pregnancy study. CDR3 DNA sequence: TGTGCCAGCAGTTTATCAGGGAGGGGCTATGGCTACACCTTC. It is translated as CASSLSGRGYGYTF.